Each of the 5 T cell receptor beta chains below was sequenced from the same sample in a study of T-cell memory formation after mild COVID-19. TCRdb independently ran MiXCR on the 5' RACE reads; one entry per CDR3 protein. Of approximately 180,000 distinct CDR3 sequences listed, more than 15% are singletons. Sequencing input: PBMCs or a T cell subset sorted from them (not recorded which). The source of these receptors is an adult woman who had mild COVID-19 (a few samples of this study predate the infection). Cell type and time point are not known.

This clonotype appeared a few times. The V call is TRBV2, the J call TRBJ2-1, with a tentative D call TRBD1 (5 bases). V shed 7 bases and J shed 5 bases, with 15 bases lying between them. Per germline, CDR1 SNHLY and CDR2 FYNNEI. This CDR3 comprises 14 residues. CDR3 residues: CASTPRQIHNEQFF. CDR3 DNA sequence: TGTGCCAGCACCCCCAGACAGATCCACAATGAGCAGTTCTTC. Full variable domain (outside the CDR3, taken from reference TRBV2 and TRBJ2-1): EPEVTQTPSHQVTQMGQEVILRCVPISNHLYFYWYRQILGQKVEFLVSFYNNEISEKSEIFDDQFSVERPDGSNFTLKIRSTKLEDSAMYFCASTPRQIHNEQFFGPGTRLTVL.

The rearrangement joins TRBV7-7 to TRBJ2-5; possible D gene TRBD2, 5 bases. The CDR3 has 15 amino acids. In germline, CDR1 is SSHAT, CDR2 FNYEAQ (reference sequence). The germline V and J ends were trimmed by 5 bases and 2 bases, with 15 bases remaining between them. As DNA, the CDR3 is TGTGCCAGCAGCACGGGGAGAGCGGTACAAGAGACCCAGTACTTC. This gives the protein CASSTGRAVQETQYF.

The rearrangement joins TRBV7-2 to TRBJ2-1; D not certain. CDR1 is SGHTA and CDR2 is FQGNSA in the germline V gene. Deletions cut 5 bases from V and 7 bases from J, with 15 bases between. The CDR3 loop spans 14 amino acids. The DNA for the CDR3 is TGTGCCAGCAGCGTCGGGCCTTCAGAGAATGAGCAGTTCTTC. Amino acid sequence: CASSVGPSENEQFF.

This sequence joins TRBV5-1 and TRBJ2-3, with TRBD1 matching over 9 bases. The trim removed 5 bases at V and 2 bases at J, leaving 12 bases unmatched. CDR3 length: 17 amino acids. Germline values: CDR1 SGHRS, CDR2 YFSETQ. CDR3 residues: CASSSLYRGRNTDTQYF. The CDR3 region has the DNA TGCGCCAGCAGTTCCCTCTACAGGGGGCGAAACACAGATACGCAGTATTTT.

CDR3 coding DNA: TGTGCCAGCAGTTTACGGCGGAGACAAGAGACCCAGTACTTC. Amino acid sequence: CASSLRRRQETQYF. The V call is TRBV12-3 or TRBV12-4, the J call TRBJ2-5; D gene uncertain. There are 14 residues in the CDR3. V was pared by 2 bases and J by 2 bases, with 9 bases between.